The present TCR beta chain was sequenced within a study of read filtering for tumor transcriptome and immune sequencing. Notes on the study in general: In IR-seq, single-read clonotypes were roughly 82% of clonotypes but around 3.5% of reads.

V shed 5 bases and J shed 5 bases, with 6 bases lying between them. Germline V gene lookup returns CDR1 MNHEY and CDR2 SMNVEV (reference sequence). CDR3 size: 12 residues. This clonotype was detected ten times or more. The antigen is unknown. Every patient had bone marrow sampled while the disease was active. This library used around 400 ng RNA and molecular barcoded adaptors spanning alpha/delta and beta/gamma chains. In TCRdb, the reads were re-called with MiXCR into one record per CDR3 protein. The repertoire holds 93,000 or so distinct CDR3 sequences, about 22% seen once, with about an eighth in the top ten.

The V and J genes are TRBV27 and TRBJ2-2; D is undetermined. The source material was a population of CD138-negative cells sorted from bone marrow. The receptor was isolated from a donor aged 40 or older with multiple myeloma. DNA of the CDR3: TGTGCCAGCAGTAGGTATACCGGGGAGCTGTTTTTT. This encodes CASSRYTGELFF.